This T cell receptor beta chain was captured in a study of tumor-infiltrating lymphocytes in primary liver carcinoma. Study-level background: Yields of productive TCRbeta reads ranged from roughly 3.5 to 7.5 million per sample and were similar across tissue types. Whole-study results and caveats: Overlap between tumor regions exceeded overlap of tumor with adjacent tissue or blood. A significantly higher top-250-clone fraction was found in tumors than in blood (p = 0.039).

A primer in the constant region served to generate TCR beta cDNA from roughly 520 ng of total RNA. Three rounds of nested multiplex PCR with slightly modified ARM-PCR produced TCR beta libraries. The opening two PCR rounds, around 9 cycles each, paired TRBV1-TRBV30 forward primers with a C-beta reverse primer. TCRdb re-called the multiplex PCR reads with MiXCR, one entry per CDR3 protein. In the table there are over 100,000 distinct CDR3 sequences, around 70% of which are singletons. This clonotype showed up just once. Its matching antigen is unknown. A junction boundary mismatches the germline segment, possibly from a read error. Germline V gene lookup returns CDR1 SGHNT and CDR2 YENEEA. This CDR3 contains 16 residues. Bulk tissue was left unsorted, and RNA and DNA were co-extracted from about 20-30 mg of it. Surgical resection was the treatment these patients received for primary liver carcinoma.

Source material: tumor-adjacent normal liver tissue. This sequence was found in a woman aged 55-70 years with primary liver carcinoma and hepatitis B virus infection. The chain combines TRBV11-3 with TRBJ2-6; a possible D gene is TRBD1 (5 bases). CDR3 loop: CASSFSGSAGANVLTF. DNA of the CDR3: TGTGCCAGCAGCTTCAGTGGGTCGGCTGGGGCTAACGTCCTGACTTTC.